Listed below are T cell receptor beta chains from one sample, sequenced in a study of radiation and T cells in renal cell carcinoma. Libraries were prepared by immunoSEQ multiplex PCR; TCRdb keeps only in-frame clonotypes and omits some of them. Of roughly 120,000 clones in the sample, roughly 77% are singletons; the top ten hold around 2%. Sequencing used blood, obtained from a patient whose treatment included radiotherapy and nephrectomy. These receptors came from an older woman with renal cell carcinoma. Each CDR3 is given with its conserved first and last residue. Each record gives: V gene, J gene, D gene, clone size, CDR3 DNA, CDR3 protein. A D gene is named only where the DNA matches it firmly. Expanded clones get a size class; other rows say once, few or many, or leave the size out.

V: TRBV29-1
J: TRBJ1-2
D: NA
size: once
DNA: TGCAGCGTTGTTCAGCAGGCGGGGGGTGGCTACACCTTC
CDR3: CSVVQQAGGGYTF

V: TRBV10-1
J: TRBJ2-7
D: NA
size: NA
DNA: TGCGCCAGCAGTGAGTTTTCAGGTACCTACGAGCAGTACTTC
CDR3: CASSEFSGTYEQYF

V: TRBV19
J: TRBJ2-2
D: NA
size: NA
DNA: TGTGCCAGTAGGACGGGAGTTTACACCGGGGAGCTGTTTTTT
CDR3: CASRTGVYTGELFF

V: TRBV29-1
J: TRBJ2-7
D: NA
size: once
DNA: TGCAGCGTTGATAAGGGGGGCTACGAGCAGTACTTC
CDR3: CSVDKGGYEQYF

V: TRBV10-3
J: TRBJ1-1
D: TRBD1
size: NA
DNA: TGTGCCACCGCTCAGACAGGGCGGGCGAACACTGAAGCTTTCTTT
CDR3: CATAQTGRANTEAFF

V: TRBV18
J: TRBJ2-7
D: NA
size: NA
DNA: TGTGCCAGCTCACCAGGGATCAGCGGAGACTACGAGCAGTACTTC
CDR3: CASSPGISGDYEQYF

V: TRBV27
J: TRBJ2-7
D: TRBD2
size: NA
DNA: TGTGCCAGCAGTTTAATTGGACTAGCGGGACACGAGCAGTACTTC
CDR3: CASSLIGLAGHEQYF

V: TRBV11-3
J: TRBJ2-5
D: NA
size: NA
DNA: TGTGCCAGCAGCCCAGGGGGAGGACTGACGGCGGAGACCCAGTACTTC
CDR3: CASSPGGGLTAETQYF

V: TRBV30
J: TRBJ2-3
D: TRBD2
size: NA
DNA: TGTGCCTGGAGCCGAGCGGGAGGCTTCACGCAGTATTTT
CDR3: CAWSRAGGFTQYF

V: TRBV11-1
J: TRBJ1-5
D: NA
size: NA
DNA: TGTGCCAGCAGCCCCCGGGACTCCCAAACCCCAAGTAATCAGCCCCAGCATTTT
CDR3: CASSPRDSQTPSNQPQHF

V: TRBV9
J: TRBJ1-4
D: NA
size: once
DNA: TGTGCCAGCAGCGGTCCCGGGACCGTTCGGGAGGAAAAACTGTTTTTT
CDR3: CASSGPGTVREEKLFF

V: TRBV7-2
J: TRBJ2-1
D: TRBD2
size: NA
DNA: TGTGCCAGCAGCCAAGGACTAGCGGGGAACAATGAGCAGTTCTTC
CDR3: CASSQGLAGNNEQFF

V: TRBV19
J: TRBJ1-5
D: NA
size: few
DNA: TGTGCCAGTAGGTCGGGGGGGGCTAGCAATCAGCCCCAGCATTTT
CDR3: CASRSGGASNQPQHF

V: TRBV7-2
J: TRBJ2-7
D: NA
size: NA
DNA: TGTGCCAGCAGCTTAGGGGGCAGGATCTACGAGCAGTACTTC
CDR3: CASSLGGRIYEQYF

V: TRBV9
J: TRBJ1-2
D: NA
size: NA
DNA: TGTGCCAGCAGCGTAGACAACGGTAACTATGGCTACACCTTC
CDR3: CASSVDNGNYGYTF

V: TRBV15
J: TRBJ1-1
D: NA
size: NA
DNA: TGTGCCACCAGCAGAGATCTCGGGAACACTGAAGCTTTCTTT
CDR3: CATSRDLGNTEAFF

V: TRBV5-6
J: TRBJ2-7
D: NA
size: NA
DNA: TGTGCCAGCAGCTTGGGAGGACAGTCCTACGAGCAGTACTTC
CDR3: CASSLGGQSYEQYF

V: TRBV4-1
J: TRBJ1-1
D: TRBD1
size: many
DNA: TGCGCCAGCAGCCTGGGACAGGGCCAGGCTGAAGCTTTCTTT
CDR3: CASSLGQGQAEAFF

V: TRBV5-6
J: TRBJ1-2
D: TRBD1
size: NA
DNA: TGTGCCAGCAGCTTGGCCCTGACAGGGGATCCCAATGGCTACACCTTC
CDR3: CASSLALTGDPNGYTF

V: TRBV7-7
J: TRBJ2-5
D: TRBD1
size: NA
DNA: TGTGCTAGCAGCGTACAGGGGCGTAACGGTGAGACCCAGTACTTC
CDR3: CASSVQGRNGETQYF

V: TRBV4-2
J: TRBJ2-7
D: NA
size: NA
DNA: TGTGCCAGCAGCCAAGAAGCCGGGCCCTACGAGCAGTACTTC
CDR3: CASSQEAGPYEQYF

V: TRBV7-2
J: TRBJ2-7
D: NA
size: NA
DNA: TGTGCCAGCAGCTTAGTCCTGGGTTGGGCCTACGAGCAGTACTTC
CDR3: CASSLVLGWAYEQYF

V: TRBV7-2
J: TRBJ2-1
D: NA
size: NA
DNA: TGTGCCAGCAGCCCATGGGCGGGTGCTTACAATGAGCAGTTCTTC
CDR3: CASSPWAGAYNEQFF

V: TRBV9
J: TRBJ1-4
D: NA
size: NA
DNA: TGTGCCAGCAGCGCAGGGGTTGGGACTAATGAAAAACTGTTTTTT
CDR3: CASSAGVGTNEKLFF

V: TRBV5-4
J: TRBJ2-5
D: NA
size: NA
DNA: TGTGCCAGCAGTCAAGCCGCTCAGGGAGGCGGAGAGACCCAGTACTTC
CDR3: CASSQAAQGGGETQYF

V: TRBV19
J: TRBJ1-1
D: TRBD1
size: few
DNA: TGTGCCAGTACCCTCGGGACAGGGGTTAGGACTGAAGCTTTCTTT
CDR3: CASTLGTGVRTEAFF

V: TRBV19
J: TRBJ2-6
D: NA
size: NA
DNA: TGTGCCAGTAGTATAGATCATCCAGGACCCCGCGTCCTGACTTTC
CDR3: CASSIDHPGPRVLTF

V: TRBV4-1
J: TRBJ1-1
D: NA
size: few
DNA: TGCGCCAGCAGCCAAGGCCGCCTCGAAGTTGGAGCTTTCTTT
CDR3: CASSQGRLEVGAFF